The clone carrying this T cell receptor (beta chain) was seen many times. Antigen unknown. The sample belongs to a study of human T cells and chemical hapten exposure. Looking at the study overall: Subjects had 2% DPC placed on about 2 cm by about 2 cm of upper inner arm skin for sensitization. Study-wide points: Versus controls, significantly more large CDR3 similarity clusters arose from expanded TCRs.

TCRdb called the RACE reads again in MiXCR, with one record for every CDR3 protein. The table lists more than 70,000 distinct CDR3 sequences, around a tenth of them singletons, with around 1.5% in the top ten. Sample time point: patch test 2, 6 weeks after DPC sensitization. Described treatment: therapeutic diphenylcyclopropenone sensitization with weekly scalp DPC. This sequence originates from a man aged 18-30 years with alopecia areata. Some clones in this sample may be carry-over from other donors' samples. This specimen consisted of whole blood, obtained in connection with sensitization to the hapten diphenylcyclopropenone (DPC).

CDR3 loop: CASTRDRGTGELFF. CDR3 nucleotides: TGTGCCAGCACCCGGGACAGGGGGACCGGGGAGCTGTTTTTT. The chain links TRBV7-3 to TRBJ2-2, with TRBD1 matching over 11 bases. In germline, CDR1 is SGHTA, CDR2 FQGTGA. CDR3 length: 14 residues. The J segment lost 5 bases and the V segment lost 7 bases, leaving 3 bases of the junction unmatched.